Reported below is one T cell receptor beta chain. The protocol was immunoSEQ multiplex PCR, while the TCRdb copy is restricted to in-frame clones and leaves out a portion. Of fewer than 200,000 clones in the sample, roughly 81% were seen once. The data stem from a study of blood T cell repertoires in COVID-19. Germline V gene data show CDR1 as KGHSH and CDR2 as LQKENI. This CDR3 is built from 12 residues. Trimming stripped 3 bases from V and 6 bases from J, with 7 bases between. The specimen was peripheral blood. This chain connects TRBV18 to TRBJ2-3; D is undetermined. This sequence was found in an elderly woman with COVID-19, enrolled during active disease. Here the CDR3 reads CASSPSRDTQYF. The CDR3 DNA reads TGTGCCAGCTCACCTAGTCGGGATACGCAGTATTTT.